Listed below are T cell receptor beta chains from one sample, sequenced in a study of beta chain features in type 1 diabetes. TCRdb's table, derived via immunoSEQ multiplex PCR, lists solely in-frame clones and lacks some. The sample includes 250,000 to 400,000 clones, around 15% seen only once; the top ten take roughly 6.7%. The sequencing sample was made of central memory CD4+ T cells from blood. Source of these receptors: a man between 25 and 39 years old in good health. Each CDR3 is given without its conserved first and last residue.

CDR3 protein	V gene	J gene
ASSFLTEGEQY	TRBV5-6	TRBJ2-7
ASSSTLSAKNIQY	TRBV5-4	TRBJ2-4
ASSTRPGPSGEQY	TRBV7-2	TRBJ2-7
ASSPEF	TRBV7-9	TRBJ2-1
ASSQGIAQY	TRBV19	TRBJ2-3
ASSQGTGNTIY	TRBV19	TRBJ1-3
ASSVTSGIADTQY	TRBV5-4	TRBJ2-3
AISESGTGGTDTQY	TRBV10-3	TRBJ2-3
ASSLGTGGSSTDTQY	TRBV7-9	TRBJ2-3
SVEDRGSGIKLF	TRBV29-1	TRBJ1-4
ASKQGGLGDTQY	TRBV2	TRBJ2-3
ASSASSGGTYEQY	TRBV7-2	-
ASSLFVANEQF	TRBV27	TRBJ2-1
ASSETQWQGNSPLH	TRBV6-1	TRBJ1-6
ASSLGHNSYEQY	TRBV11-2	TRBJ2-7
ASSHRDAYEQY	TRBV6-4	TRBJ2-7
ASSLQGTSQPQH	TRBV27	TRBJ1-5
ASSFTSGGYTDTQY	TRBV7-2	TRBJ2-3
ASSEYRMKVFGPGELF	TRBV25-1	TRBJ2-2
ASSYSSGGGIQY	TRBV6-5	TRBJ2-4
ASSQEVRLVNEQF	TRBV14	TRBJ2-1
AWSVLGGSNYGYT	TRBV30	TRBJ1-2
ASSFGGTEQY	TRBV11-2	TRBJ2-7
AWSHRVGETQY	TRBV30	TRBJ2-5
ASSLIPGGGNNSPLH	TRBV5-1	TRBJ1-6
ASSRGTGKETQY	TRBV14	TRBJ2-5
ASSLTSQETQY	TRBV9	TRBJ2-5
ASSLDYGRDGYT	TRBV7-9	TRBJ1-2
ASSPGPAETQY	TRBV11-1	TRBJ2-5
ASSSAGGPDEQF	TRBV6-6	TRBJ2-1
SVPQGVGANVLT	TRBV29-1	TRBJ2-6
ASSYSGQINEKLF	TRBV6-6	TRBJ1-4
ASTAGGSTDTQY	TRBV6-6	TRBJ2-3
ASSLVLAGDVWDEQF	TRBV5-1	TRBJ2-1
ASSLWTYRGTRQF	TRBV5-6	TRBJ2-1
ASSPRGSFANNEQF	TRBV11-3	TRBJ2-1
SAYRGWNTEAF	TRBV29-1	TRBJ1-1
ASSDRGLEKLF	TRBV7-2	TRBJ1-4
ASSSVLATDGRDTQY	TRBV28	TRBJ2-5
ASSRDSQSSYEQY	TRBV7-7	TRBJ2-7
ASSSPGTQPQH	TRBV7-2	TRBJ1-5
ASSLAVHSGGAETQY	TRBV5-1	TRBJ2-5
ASSIGNSYGYT	TRBV19	TRBJ1-2
ASSLDGRVKSPLH	TRBV5-6	TRBJ1-6
ASSLSGAGGNTIY	TRBV7-8	TRBJ1-3
ASSLGGGSSNQPQH	TRBV7-8	TRBJ1-5
ASTSGARNTDTQY	TRBV11-2	TRBJ2-3
ASSYAGRGQETQY	TRBV6-6	TRBJ2-5
ASSSAVDSRYGYT	TRBV5-5	TRBJ1-2
AWDRGYNEQF	TRBV30	TRBJ2-1
ASSQEWAGSEQF	TRBV4-3	TRBJ2-1
ASSLSGVETQY	TRBV5-1	TRBJ2-5
ASKLAGAQETQY	TRBV7-2	TRBJ2-5
ASSPRGGPGNTIY	TRBV19	TRBJ1-3
ATARGSSYNEQF	TRBV19	TRBJ2-1